These 9 T cell receptor beta chains originate from one sample sequenced in a study of cytomegalovirus exposure and HLA in healthy donors. Generated by immunoSEQ multiplex PCR, the TCRdb table keeps only in-frame clones and is missing some. The profile covers 95,000 to 150,000 clones, with 85% to 90% appearing a single time and about 6% taken by the ten largest. Sequenced: PBMCs. The receptors shown here come from a woman under 30 in good health and CMV-seropositive.

The gene calls are TRBV20-1 and TRBJ2-3; D is possibly TRBD2 (6 bases). CDR3 length: 11 residues. With 7 bases removed from V and 2 bases from J, the gap between germline ends came to 7 bases. Germline-derived CDR1 and CDR2 are DFQATT and SNEGSKA (reference sequence). The CDR3 coding sequence is TGCAGTGGGACTACCACAGATACGCAGTATTTT. Amino acids: CSGTTTDTQYF.

The chain is built from TRBV6-1 and TRBJ2-5; 9 nucleotides match TRBD2. This CDR3 is 19 amino acids long. The V and J ends lost 2 bases and 5 bases, in that order; junction bases with no gene match: 18. Per germline, CDR1 MNHNS and CDR2 SASEGT. CDR3 amino acids: CASSEQFGASGTRVETQYF. CDR3 bases: TGTGCCAGCAGTGAACAGTTTGGGGCTAGCGGGACGAGGGTGGAGACCCAGTACTTC.

The rearrangement links TRBV7-2 to TRBJ1-5; D gene unclear. Germline V gene lookup returns CDR1 SGHTA and CDR2 FQGNSA. Trimming took 3 bases from V and 0 from J, leaving 3 bases between them. CDR3 length: 13 amino acids. The DNA of the CDR3 is TGTGCCAGCAGCTTTAATAGCAATCAGCCCCAGCATTTT. Amino acids: CASSFNSNQPQHF.

This clone was counted once. The genes are TRBV5-6 and TRBJ1-6, with D hard to call. CDR1 SGHDT and CDR2 YYEEEE come from the germline V gene. The CDR3 is 12 residues long. Trimming left V 1 base short and J 10 bases short, with 6 bases between. CDR3 sequence reads: CASSLNTSPLHF. The CDR3 coding sequence is TGTGCCAGCAGCTTGAACACCTCACCCCTCCACTTT.

The table lists this clone with a count of one. The V call is TRBV25-1, the J call TRBJ2-7, with 10 bases matching TRBD1. Germline lookup yields CDR1 MGHDK and CDR2 SYGVNS. The ends lost 3 bases at V and 5 bases at J; junction bases unmatched: 10. The CDR3 has 16 amino acids. In nucleotides, the CDR3 is TGTGCCAGCAGTGATGCGGGAGGACAGGGGGTCCACGAGCAGTACTTC. Residues: CASSDAGGQGVHEQYF.

J is TRBJ1-3 and V is TRBV5-1; a possible D gene is TRBD1 (5 bases). Trimming removed 2 bases from V and 0 bases from J, with 15 bases in between. In germline, CDR1 is SGHRS, CDR2 YFSETQ. This CDR3 is 17 amino acids long. The CDR3 region has the DNA TGCGCCAGCAGCTTTGGCACAGGCCATATCTCTGGAAACACCATATATTTT. This encodes CASSFGTGHISGNTIYF.

This clone occurred a few times. This chain joins TRBV7-2 and TRBJ1-2; D gene uncertain. From germline, CDR1 is SGHTA and CDR2 FQGNSA. The CDR3 has 12 amino acids. V was shortened by 1 base and J by 4 bases, with 4 bases between the two germline ends. The CDR3 DNA is TGTGCCAGCAGCTTAGGGGCCTATGGCTACACCTTC. It yields the protein CASSLGAYGYTF.

The V and J genes are TRBV5-6 and TRBJ2-7; 8 nucleotides agree with TRBD1. The germline gives CDR1 SGHDT, CDR2 YYEEEE. This CDR3 is 15 amino acids long. The V gene end was trimmed by 0 bases and the J gene end by 4 bases; junction bases not matched to a gene: 6. CDR3 residues: CASSLVGTGRYEQYF. As DNA, the CDR3 is TGTGCCAGCAGCTTGGTTGGGACAGGACGTTACGAGCAGTACTTC. The full variable domain, its missing parts supplied by reference TRBV5-6 and TRBJ2-7, is DAGVTQSPTHLIKTRGQQVTLRCSPKSGHDTVSWYQQALGQGPQFIFQYYEEEERQRGNFPDRFSGHQFPNYSSELNVNALLLGDSALYLCASSLVGTGRYEQYFGPGTRLTVT.

The genes are TRBV14 and TRBJ1-4; D not resolved. The V end was cut by 3 bases, the J end by 4 bases, with 6 bases between. Germline assignment: CDR1 SGHDN and CDR2 FVKESK. CDR3 length: 13 residues. The CDR3 loop reads CASSHGLNEKLFF. In DNA, the CDR3 is TGTGCCAGCAGCCATGGACTTAATGAAAAACTGTTTTTT.